A single sample is the source of the 21 T cell receptor beta chains below, sequenced in a study of CD4 and CD8 cells across lung adenocarcinoma regions. TCRdb re-derived calls from the PCR reads in MiXCR, one entry per CDR3 protein. This sample yields fewer than 20,000 distinct CDR3 sequences, of which roughly half are seen a single time; about three fifths belongs to the top ten. The source material was CD8+ T cells from the center of a lung tumor. Every receptor here comes from a female donor with lung adenocarcinoma. The CD4 and CD8 labels of this study may be unreliable.

Many counts were recorded for this clonotype. This sequence joins TRBV6-2 or TRBV6-3 and TRBJ1-1; D call uncertain. The CDR3 is made up of 14 amino acids. Germline V gives CDR1 MNHEY, CDR2 SVGEGT. Trimming removed 0 bases from V and 7 bases from J, with 12 bases in between. In DNA form, the CDR3 reads TGTGCCAGCAGTTACTCCCCCGATGGGGTTGAAGCTTTCTTT. Translating it yields CASSYSPDGVEAFF.

This chain connects TRBV6-1 to TRBJ2-5, with D perhaps being TRBD1 or TRBD2 (6 bases each). Deletions cut 7 bases from V and 11 bases from J, with 29 bases between. This CDR3 is built from 16 residues. The germline CDR1 and CDR2 sequences are MNHNS and SASEGT. The CDR3 protein is CASTGHGGRDKEIQYF. CDR3 DNA: TGTGCCAGCACCGGCCACGGGGGCCGTGACAAAGAGATTCAGTACTTC.

This clonotype is medium-sized in the sample. The chain employs TRBV10-2 and TRBJ2-5; 7 nucleotides match TRBD2. V lost 4 bases, J lost 5 bases, and 7 bases stayed unmatched. The CDR3 is 14 residues long. The germline gives CDR1 WSHSY, CDR2 SAAADI. The CDR3 DNA follows: TGCGCCAGCAGTGCCTTGGGAGGGACGGAGACCCAGTACTTC. This gives the protein CASSALGGTETQYF.

The chain uses TRBV6-1 and TRBJ2-1; TRBD2 matches 10 bases. TRBJ2-5 matches the DNA end more closely, so the J call is doubtful. The CDR3 covers 16 residues. CDR1 is MNHNS, CDR2 SASEGT, per germline. CDR3 sequence: CASSRRTSGTQETQYF. The CDR3 coding sequence is TGTGCCAGCAGCAGACGGACTAGCGGAACCCAAGAGACCCAGTACTTC.

Worth noting for this clonotype: A read error may produce the germline difference seen at one junction end. V and J are TRBV27 and TRBJ2-1; D perhaps matches TRBD1 (5 bases). Germline V lookup: CDR1 MNHEY, CDR2 SMNVEV (reference sequence). The CDR3 covers 13 residues. The CDR3 reads CASSYIGQTAQFF. The CDR3 DNA sequence: TGTGCCAGCAGTTACATCGGACAAACTGCGCAGTTCTTT.

The rearrangement links TRBV6-5 to TRBJ2-3, with D possibly being TRBD1 (6 bases). This CDR3 is 17 amino acids long. The germline V gene has CDR1 MNHEY and CDR2 SVGAGI. The V and J ends lost 1 base and 2 bases respectively, with 16 bases between them. Written as DNA, the CDR3 is TGTGCCAGCAGTTACTGGGGACACGGGCCCGCCACAGATACGCAGTATTTT. This encodes CASSYWGHGPATDTQYF.

The chain is built from TRBV11-2 and TRBJ2-1; D is perhaps TRBD1 (6 bases). Germline CDR1 is SGHAT and CDR2 is FQNNGV. The V and J ends lost 2 bases and 6 bases respectively, with 8 bases between them. The CDR3 spans 13 residues. The CDR3 loop reads CASSLLQGNEQFF. Written as DNA, the CDR3 is TGTGCCAGCAGCTTATTACAGGGCAATGAGCAGTTCTTC.

The chain recombines TRBV27 with TRBJ2-5; 8 bases match TRBD2. The DNA end lines up better with TRBJ2-7; the J call may be wrong. The CDR3 runs to 14 residues. Germline lookup yields CDR1 MNHEY and CDR2 SMNVEV (reference sequence). CDR3 sequence: CASSFSGGRLEQYF. The CDR3 bases are TGTGCCAGCAGTTTCTCGGGAGGGCGACTCGAGCAGTACTTC.

The chain is built from TRBV6-1 and TRBJ2-3, with TRBD1 identical over 7 bases. The DNA end lines up better with TRBJ2-7; the J call may be wrong. From germline, CDR1 is MNHNS and CDR2 SASEGT. The CDR3 is 16 amino acids. CDR3 residues: CASTVLGGGHPDTQYF. The DNA for the CDR3 is TGTGCCAGCACGGTGTTAGGGGGCGGGCACCCAGATACGCAGTACTTC.

Concerning this clonotype: One end of the junction does not line up with germline, which may come from a read error. The chain carries TRBV27 and TRBJ2-3; TRBD1 agrees at 8 bases. The CDR3 loop spans 15 amino acids. Germline CDR1 MNHEY, CDR2 SMNVEV (reference sequence). In DNA, the CDR3 is TGTGCCCGCAGTCTCCAGGCAGGGGGCACCGAGGCGCAGTATTTT. This encodes CARSLQAGGTEAQYF.

This clonotype came up a few times. This chain uses TRBV27 with TRBJ2-1; 8 bases map to TRBD1. CDR3 length: 15 amino acids. V lost 3 bases, J lost 5 bases, and 6 bases stayed unmatched. Looked up from germline, CDR1 is MNHEY and CDR2 is SMNVEV (reference sequence). The DNA for the CDR3 is TGTGCCAGCAGTTTCCAGGGACAGGAAAACAATGAGCAGTTCTTC. This sequence encodes CASSFQGQENNEQFF.

This clonotype appeared a few times. This chain connects TRBV6-1 to TRBJ2-7; the D gene is possibly TRBD2 (5 bases). V was cut by 5 bases and J by 7 bases, with 9 bases left in between. The CDR3 sequence is 11 residues long. Germline loops: CDR1 MNHNS, CDR2 SASEGT. CDR3 DNA: TGTGCCAGCAGTACCCGCGGGGAGCAGTACTTC. The encoded protein is CASSTRGEQYF.

This clonotype was observed a few times. V is TRBV7-8 and J is TRBJ2-1; D unclear. The J call may be incorrect, as the DNA end agrees better with TRBJ2-7. The CDR3 spans 12 residues. Germline loops: CDR1 SGHVS, CDR2 FQNEAQ. This chain's CDR3 is CASSPVQYEQYF. For the CDR3, the DNA is TGTGCCAGCAGCCCGGTACAGTACGAGCAGTACTTC.

Notes on this clonotype: Its ends do not fully match the called genes, so a read error is possible. The V call is TRBV27, the J call TRBJ1-5; D perhaps matches TRBD1 (5 bases). The CDR3 is 13 amino acids. Germline V gene lookup returns CDR1 MNHEY and CDR2 SMNVEV (reference sequence). CDR3 DNA: TGTGCCACGAGACAGTATAGCAATCAGCCCCTGCACTTT. It codes for CATRQYSNQPLHF.

In this sample, this clonotype turned up a few times. The V call is TRBV6-2 or TRBV6-3, the J call TRBJ1-1; possibly TRBD1 for D (5 bases). CDR1 MNHEY and CDR2 SVGEGT come from the germline V gene. V was cut by 5 bases and J by 5 bases, with 12 bases left in between. The CDR3 length is 13 residues. CDR3 sequence reads: CASSPGRRTEAFF. The DNA for the CDR3 is TGTGCCAGCAGTCCGGGGCGGCGGACTGAAGCTTTCTTT.

V is TRBV4-1 and J is TRBJ2-3; a weak D match, TRBD2 (6 bases). This CDR3 has 18 residues. V was trimmed by 1 base and J by 0 bases, leaving 17 bases between them. The germline V gene has CDR1 MGHRA and CDR2 YSYEKL. The CDR3 nucleotides read TGCGCCAGCAGCCAAGCAGACGGGGCCGGGGGAAGCACAGATACGCAGTATTTT. As protein: CASSQADGAGGSTDTQYF.

As concerns this clonotype: An end of the junction does not agree with germline; a read error may underlie this. The V and J genes are TRBV6-1 and TRBJ2-3; 9 bases are a match to TRBD1. The CDR3 length is 15 residues. Germline V gives CDR1 MNHNS, CDR2 SASEGT. CDR3: CASSRTGGLTNTQYF. The CDR3 DNA reads TGTGCCAGCAGCAGAACAGGGGGCCTCACAAATACGCAGTACTTT.

This clonotype was recorded once. The J gene is TRBJ2-3, the V gene TRBV20-1; TRBD2 matches at 8 bases. The CDR3 totals 19 residues. CDR1 and CDR2 (germline): DFQATT, SNEGSKA (reference sequence). V was clipped by 0 bases and J by 0 bases; unmatched bases: 14. The CDR3: CSARDQGLAGSLSTDTQYF. The CDR3 DNA reads TGCAGTGCTAGAGATCAGGGTTTAGCGGGATCCCTTAGCACAGATACGCAGTATTTT.

This clonotype was found a few times. J is TRBJ2-1 and V is TRBV10-3; 7 positions match TRBD1. The J call may be in error: the DNA end matches TRBJ2-7 better. The CDR3 contains 12 residues. CDR1 ENHRY and CDR2 SYGVKD come from the germline V gene. CDR3 bases: TGTGCCATCAGTGACAGGGGGTACGAGCAGTACTTC. Protein product: CAISDRGYEQYF.

Regarding this clonotype: Germline and junction disagree at one end, which may indicate a read error. The CDR3: CATSDPGELFF. The CDR3 nucleotides read TGTGCCACCAGTGATCCCGGGGAGCTGTTTTTT. The V and J genes are TRBV6-1 and TRBJ2-2, with unresolved D. Germline V gene data show CDR1 as MNHNS and CDR2 as SASEGT. The CDR3 spans 11 residues.

This clonotype was detected many times. This chain joins TRBV6-1 and TRBJ1-1; D perhaps matches TRBD1 (5 bases). The CDR3 totals 13 residues. The germline V gene has CDR1 MNHNS and CDR2 SASEGT. V lost 5 bases to trimming and J lost 4 bases, with 11 bases between them. The CDR3 is CASSPSGGTEAFF. Here the CDR3 DNA reads TGTGCCAGCAGTCCGTCGGGGGGCACTGAAGCTTTCTTT.